A single T cell receptor beta chain is shown here with its context. V was trimmed by 2 bases and J by 3 bases, leaving 11 bases between them. CDR1 KGHSH and CDR2 LQKENI come from the germline V gene. There are 14 residues in the CDR3. Assay: immunoSEQ multiplex PCR; the TCRdb copy retains only in-frame clones and omits some. The profile shows roughly 21,000 clones, 65% to 90% of them singletons. Methotrexate plus calcineurin inhibitor accompanied controls' myeloablative marrow transplants; sampling was 1 year later. These data come from a study of T cells after posttransplantation cyclophosphamide. This clonotype was obtained from a female patient between 25 and 45 years old who received an allogeneic stem cell transplant from an unrelated donor, was CMV-positive, and had acute and chronic GVHD. Some T cells may originate from the graft donor. J is TRBJ2-7 and V is TRBV18; tentatively, D is TRBD2 (5 bases). This specimen was PBMCs, taken about 400 days after allogeneic stem cell transplant with calcineurin inhibitor and methotrexate. CDR3 nucleotide sequence: TGTGCCAGCTCACCATCACTAGTAAACTACGAGCAGTACTTC. This sequence encodes CASSPSLVNYEQYF.